This T cell receptor (beta chain) was profiled in a study of cytomegalovirus exposure and HLA in healthy donors. General study findings and limits: The study had only CMV serostatus as immune exposure information.

A note on this clone: Its antigen is unknown.

Vbeta (60) and Jbeta (13) primers were used in the PCR. The data were produced by immunoSEQ multiplex PCR, yet TCRdb's version contains in-frame clones alone and is incomplete. The table records approximately 190,000 clones, approximately 80% of them present only once. The J segment lost 4 bases and the V segment lost 0 bases, leaving 2 bases of the junction unmatched. The germline V gene encodes CDR1 MNHEY and CDR2 SVGAGI. The CDR3 sequence is 16 residues long. The chain joins TRBV6-5 to TRBJ2-1; 11 nucleotides agree with TRBD2. This TCR derives from a boy aged 2-9 years in good health and CMV-seronegative. Sequenced sample: PBMCs. In nucleotides, the CDR3 is TGTGCCAGCAGTTACTCGCCTAGCGGGGGGTACAATGAGCAGTTCTTC. It is translated as CASSYSPSGGYNEQFF.